This entry describes one T cell receptor (beta chain). Germline V lookup: CDR1 MNHEY, CDR2 SMNVEV (reference sequence). The CDR3 runs 15 residues. V lost 6 bases and J lost 2; bases outside the gene matches: 1. This record belongs to a study of blood T cell repertoires in COVID-19. Produced via immunoSEQ multiplex PCR; TCRdb's table is partial and in-frame only. The table lists some 31,000 clones, roughly 85% of them singletons, with about 16% in the top ten. The rearrangement links TRBV27 to TRBJ2-6; 10 bases are a match to TRBD1. The specimen was peripheral blood. The sequence came from an older woman with active COVID-19. As DNA, the CDR3 is TGTGCCAGCAGGACAGGGGGCACTGGGGCCAACGTCCTGACTTTC. Its protein product is CASRTGGTGANVLTF.